This T cell receptor (beta chain) is drawn from a study of cytomegalovirus exposure and HLA in healthy donors. Use of 60 Vbeta and 13 Jbeta primers characterized the PCR. Using immunoSEQ multiplex PCR, the repertoire was profiled, and TCRdb retains in-frame clones only, with some absent. This table has 240,000 or so clones, about 86% appearing once. This clone was picked up one time. What it binds is unknown. Study observations and caveats: Cytomegalovirus-associated status was assigned to about 170 TCR beta chains.

With 0 bases removed from V and 7 bases from J, the gap between germline ends came to 11 bases. Per the germline V gene, CDR1 is SGHRS and CDR2 is YFSETQ. The length of the CDR3 is 13 residues. The sample taken for sequencing was PBMCs. This receptor was taken from a woman between 55 and 75 years old in good health and CMV-seropositive. The chain carries TRBV5-1 and TRBJ2-7; a possible D gene is TRBD2 (5 bases). The CDR3 spells CASSLAVLAEQYF. CDR3 DNA sequence: TGCGCCAGCAGCTTGGCCGTATTAGCGGAGCAGTACTTC.